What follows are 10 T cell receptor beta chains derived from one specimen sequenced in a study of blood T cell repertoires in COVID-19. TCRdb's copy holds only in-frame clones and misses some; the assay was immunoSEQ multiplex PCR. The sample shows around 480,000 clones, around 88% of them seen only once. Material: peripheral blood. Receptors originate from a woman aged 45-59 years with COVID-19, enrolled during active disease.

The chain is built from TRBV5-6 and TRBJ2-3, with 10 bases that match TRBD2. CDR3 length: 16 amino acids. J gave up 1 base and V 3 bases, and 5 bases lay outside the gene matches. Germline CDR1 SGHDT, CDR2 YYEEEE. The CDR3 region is CASSSSSGGRTDTQYF. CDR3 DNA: TGTGCCAGCAGCTCCAGTAGCGGGGGGCGCACAGATACGCAGTATTTT.

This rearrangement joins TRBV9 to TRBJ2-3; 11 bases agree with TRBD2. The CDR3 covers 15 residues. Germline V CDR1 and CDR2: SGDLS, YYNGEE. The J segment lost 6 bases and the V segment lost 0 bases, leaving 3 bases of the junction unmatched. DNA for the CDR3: TGTGCCAGCAGCGTAGTAGCGGGGGGGCCTGATACGCAGTATTTT. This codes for CASSVVAGGPDTQYF.

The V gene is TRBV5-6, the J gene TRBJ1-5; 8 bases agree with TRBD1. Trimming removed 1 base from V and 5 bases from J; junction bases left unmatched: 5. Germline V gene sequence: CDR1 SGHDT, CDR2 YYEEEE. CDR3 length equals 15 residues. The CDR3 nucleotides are TGTGCCAGCAGCTTGTATTCCAGGGGGCATCAGCCCCAGCATTTT. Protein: CASSLYSRGHQPQHF.

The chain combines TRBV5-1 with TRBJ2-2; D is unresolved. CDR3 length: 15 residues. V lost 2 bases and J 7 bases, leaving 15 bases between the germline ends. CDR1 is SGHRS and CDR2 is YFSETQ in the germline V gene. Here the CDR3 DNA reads TGCGCCAGCAGCTTAAAGATTGCGGAAGGCGGGGAGCTGTTTTTT. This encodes CASSLKIAEGGELFF.

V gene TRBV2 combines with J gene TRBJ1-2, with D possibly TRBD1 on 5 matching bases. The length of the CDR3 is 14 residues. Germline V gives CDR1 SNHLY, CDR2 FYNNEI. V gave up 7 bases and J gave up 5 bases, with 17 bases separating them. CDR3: CASTVGVEAYGYTF. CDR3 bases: TGTGCCAGCACCGTAGGGGTAGAAGCATATGGCTACACCTTC.

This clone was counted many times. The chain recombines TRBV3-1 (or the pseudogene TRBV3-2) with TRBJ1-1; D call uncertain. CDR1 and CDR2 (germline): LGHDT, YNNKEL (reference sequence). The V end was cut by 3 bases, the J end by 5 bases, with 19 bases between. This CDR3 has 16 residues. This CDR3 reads CASSQSLSRSGTEAFF. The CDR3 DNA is TGTGCCAGCAGCCAGAGTCTTAGTCGATCCGGGACTGAAGCTTTCTTT.

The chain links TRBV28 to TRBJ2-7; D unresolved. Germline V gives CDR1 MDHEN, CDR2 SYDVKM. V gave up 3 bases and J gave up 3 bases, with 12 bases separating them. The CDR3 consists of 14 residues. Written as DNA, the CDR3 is TGTGCCAGCAGTTTTCAAACGACAAACTACGAGCAGTACTTC. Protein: CASSFQTTNYEQYF.

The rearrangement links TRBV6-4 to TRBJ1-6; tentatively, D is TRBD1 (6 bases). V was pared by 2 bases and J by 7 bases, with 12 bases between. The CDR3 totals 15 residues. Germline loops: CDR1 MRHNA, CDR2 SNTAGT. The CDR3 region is CASSDTGQLNSPLHF. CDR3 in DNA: TGTGCCAGCAGTGACACCGGACAGTTAAATTCACCCCTCCACTTT.

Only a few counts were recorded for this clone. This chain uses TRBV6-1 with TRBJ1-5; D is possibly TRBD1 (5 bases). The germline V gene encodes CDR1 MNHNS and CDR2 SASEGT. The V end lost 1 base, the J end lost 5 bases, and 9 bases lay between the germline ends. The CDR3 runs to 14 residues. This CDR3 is CASSEGRADQPQHF. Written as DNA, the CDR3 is TGTGCCAGCAGTGAAGGCAGGGCGGATCAGCCCCAGCATTTT.

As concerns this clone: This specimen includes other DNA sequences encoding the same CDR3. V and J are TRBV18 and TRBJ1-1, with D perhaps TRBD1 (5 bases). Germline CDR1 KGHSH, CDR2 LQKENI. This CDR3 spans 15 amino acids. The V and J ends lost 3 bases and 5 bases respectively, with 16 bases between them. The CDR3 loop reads CASSPRTGGDTEAFF. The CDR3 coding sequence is TGTGCCAGCTCACCGCGGACCGGGGGGGATACTGAAGCTTTCTTT. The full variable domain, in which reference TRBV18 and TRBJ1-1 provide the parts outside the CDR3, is NAGVMQNPRHLVRRRGQEARLRCSPMKGHSHVYWYRQLPEEGLKFMVYLQKENIIDESGMPKERFSAEFPKEGPSILRIQQVVRGDSAAYFCASSPRTGGDTEAFFGQGTRLTVV.